Given below is one TCR beta chain in context. Its antigen is still unknown. From the 5' RACE reads, TCRdb called clonotypes with MiXCR, one entry per CDR3 protein. Of almost 600,000 distinct CDR3 sequences listed, 13% are singletons. The record originates from a study of T cells after yellow fever vaccination. About the research overall: Any fraction with a low cell number was prepared using SMART-Seq v4 Ultra Low Input. Overall study findings and caveats: Weaker overall was a secondary response that nonetheless peaked faster, on day 5 versus 15.

The CDR3 length is 17 residues. The J gene is TRBJ2-7, the V gene TRBV21-1; the table's D gene call, TRBD1, was not cross checked with the DNA. TRBV21-1 is a known pseudogene. The TCR originated in a man in his thirties or forties who received the YFV17D yellow fever vaccine. The sequences come from PBMCs, collected on the day of the yellow fever booster vaccination. DNA of the CDR3: TGTGCCAGCAGCAAATGGGGATGGTGCAGGGGGCAACGAGAGCAGTACTTC. Protein sequence: CASSKWGWCRGQREQYF.